The clone carrying this TCR beta chain was seen a few times. What it binds is unknown. This sample was included in a study of siplizumab effects on memory and regulatory T cells. The study's findings and limits: The apparent diversity of naive T cells exceeded that of memory cells, and naive T cells seemed to make a major contribution to the alloresponse.

CDR3 length: 13 amino acids. The V gene's germline CDR1 is LNHDA and CDR2 SQIVND (reference sequence). V was clipped by 11 bases and J by 5 bases; unmatched bases: 7. The repertoire was sequenced with immunoSEQ multiplex PCR; TCRdb's copy has only in-frame clones and lacks some. The table has under 100,000 clones, roughly 87% seen once. The sequencing input was Tregs sorted from blood. The TCR comes from a human donor in good health. The chain employs TRBV19 and TRBJ1-3; TRBD1 matches at 9 bases. In DNA form, the CDR3 reads TGTGCCGGGGGGGACAGGGATAGAAACACCATATATTTT. Translated, it gives CAGGDRDRNTIYF. The full variable domain, rest sourced from reference TRBV19 and TRBJ1-3, is DGGITQSPKYLFRKEGQNVTLSCEQNLNHDAMYWYRQDPGQGLRLIYYSQIVNDFQKGDIAEGYSVSREKKESFPLTVTSAQKNPTAFYLCAGGDRDRNTIYFGEGSWLTVV.